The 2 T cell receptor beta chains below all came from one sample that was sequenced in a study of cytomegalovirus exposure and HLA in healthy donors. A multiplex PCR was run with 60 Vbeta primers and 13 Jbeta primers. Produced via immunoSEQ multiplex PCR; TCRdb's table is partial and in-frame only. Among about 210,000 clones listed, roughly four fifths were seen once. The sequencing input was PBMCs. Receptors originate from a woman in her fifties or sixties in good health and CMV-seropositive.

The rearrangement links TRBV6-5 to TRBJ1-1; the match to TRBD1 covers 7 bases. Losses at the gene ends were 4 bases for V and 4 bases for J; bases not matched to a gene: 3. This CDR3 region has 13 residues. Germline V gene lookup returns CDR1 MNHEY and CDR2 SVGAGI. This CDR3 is CASSFQGGTEAFF. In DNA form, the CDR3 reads TGTGCCAGCAGTTTCCAGGGGGGCACTGAAGCTTTCTTT.

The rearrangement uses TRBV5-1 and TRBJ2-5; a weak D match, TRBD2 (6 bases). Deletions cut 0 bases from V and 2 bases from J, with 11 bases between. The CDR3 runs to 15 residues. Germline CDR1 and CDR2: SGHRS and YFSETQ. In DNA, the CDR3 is TGCGCCAGCAGCTTGGTATTCGGGGGACAAGAGACCCAGTACTTC. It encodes CASSLVFGGQETQYF.